Sequencing of this T cell receptor beta chain was carried out in a study of early T cells in non-severe SARS-CoV-2 infection. V lost 3 bases, J lost 8 bases, and 13 bases lay in between. CDR3 size: 13 residues. Germline V CDR1 and CDR2: MNHEY, SMNVEV (reference sequence). TCRdb used MiXCR to reprocess the 5' RACE reads, holding one entry per CDR3 protein. The sample carries fewer than 75,000 distinct CDR3 sequences, around 21% recorded once. The receptor was derived from an adult who was a healthcare worker with PCR-confirmed SARS-CoV-2 infection or an uninfected control (not recorded which). The chain combines TRBV27 with TRBJ1-1; D is unclear. Sequenced here: whole blood, sampled at baseline. The CDR3 nucleotides are TGTGCCAGCAGTTTTTTACCTCCGACAGAAGCTTTCTTT. This sequence encodes CASSFLPPTEAFF.